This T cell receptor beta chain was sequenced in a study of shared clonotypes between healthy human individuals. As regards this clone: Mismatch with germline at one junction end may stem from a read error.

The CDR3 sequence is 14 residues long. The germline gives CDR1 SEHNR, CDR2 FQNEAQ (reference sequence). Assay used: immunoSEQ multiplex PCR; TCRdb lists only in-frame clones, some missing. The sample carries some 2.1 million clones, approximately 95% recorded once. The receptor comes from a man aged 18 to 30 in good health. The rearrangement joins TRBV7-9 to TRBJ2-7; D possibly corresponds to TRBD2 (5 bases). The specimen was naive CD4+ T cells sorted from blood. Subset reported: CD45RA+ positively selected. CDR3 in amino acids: CASSAELGEYEQCF. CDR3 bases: TGTGCCAGCAGCGCCGAACTAGGAGAGTACGAGCAGTGCTTC.